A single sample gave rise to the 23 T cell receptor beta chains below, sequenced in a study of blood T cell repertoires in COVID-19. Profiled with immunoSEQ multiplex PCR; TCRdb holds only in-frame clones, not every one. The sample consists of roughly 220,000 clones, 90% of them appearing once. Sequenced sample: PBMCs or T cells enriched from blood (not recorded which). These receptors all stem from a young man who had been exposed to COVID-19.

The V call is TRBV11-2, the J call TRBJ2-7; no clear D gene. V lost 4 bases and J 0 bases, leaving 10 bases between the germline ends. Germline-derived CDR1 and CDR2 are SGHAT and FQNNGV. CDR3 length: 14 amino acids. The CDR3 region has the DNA TGTGCCAGCAGCTCCCCAGGAATCTCCTACGAGCAGTACTTC. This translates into CASSSPGISYEQYF.

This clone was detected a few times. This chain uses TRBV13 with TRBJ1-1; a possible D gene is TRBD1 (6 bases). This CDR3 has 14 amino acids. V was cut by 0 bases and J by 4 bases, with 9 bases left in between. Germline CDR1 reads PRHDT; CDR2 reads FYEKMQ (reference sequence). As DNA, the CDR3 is TGTGCCAGCAGCTTAGGTCAGGGGACCACTGAAGCTTTCTTT. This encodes CASSLGQGTTEAFF.

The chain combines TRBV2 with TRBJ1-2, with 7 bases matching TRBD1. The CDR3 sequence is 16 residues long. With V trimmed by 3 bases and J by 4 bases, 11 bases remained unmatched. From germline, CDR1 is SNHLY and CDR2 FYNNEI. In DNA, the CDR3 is TGTGCCAGCAGTGATCCTAATACAGGGGTATCCTATGGCTACACCTTC. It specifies CASSDPNTGVSYGYTF.

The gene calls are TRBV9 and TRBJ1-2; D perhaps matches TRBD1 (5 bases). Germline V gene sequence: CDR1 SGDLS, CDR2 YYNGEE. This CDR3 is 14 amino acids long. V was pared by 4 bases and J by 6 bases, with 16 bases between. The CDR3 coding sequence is TGTGCCAGCAGCTCCAGCGGGGGAGGGAATGGCTACACCTTC. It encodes CASSSSGGGNGYTF.

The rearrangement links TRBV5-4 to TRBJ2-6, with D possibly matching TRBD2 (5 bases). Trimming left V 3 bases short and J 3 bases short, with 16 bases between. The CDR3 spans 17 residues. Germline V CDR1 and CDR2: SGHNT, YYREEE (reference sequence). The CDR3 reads CASSSGRTLGGANVLTF. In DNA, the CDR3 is TGTGCCAGCAGCTCCGGACGGACTCTGGGTGGGGCCAACGTCCTGACTTTC. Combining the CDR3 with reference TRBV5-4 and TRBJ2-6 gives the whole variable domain ETGVTQSPTHLIKTRGQQVTLRCSSQSGHNTVSWYQQALGQGPQFIFQYYREEENGRGNFPPRFSGLQFPNYSSELNVNALELDDSALYLCASSSGRTLGGANVLTFGAGSRLTVL.

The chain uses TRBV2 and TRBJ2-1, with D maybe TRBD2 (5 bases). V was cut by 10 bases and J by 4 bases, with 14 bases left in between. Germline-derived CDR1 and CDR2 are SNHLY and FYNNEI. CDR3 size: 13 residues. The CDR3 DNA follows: TGTGCCACTTTGGACTCCAAGTACAATGAGCAGTTCTTC. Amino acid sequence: CATLDSKYNEQFF.

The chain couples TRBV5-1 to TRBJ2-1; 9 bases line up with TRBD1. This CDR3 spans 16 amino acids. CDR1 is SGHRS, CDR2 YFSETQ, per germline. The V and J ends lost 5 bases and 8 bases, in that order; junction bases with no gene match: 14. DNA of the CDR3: TGCGCCAGCAGATCCCCACCTACAGGGGGCAGGGATGAGCAGTTCTTC. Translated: CASRSPPTGGRDEQFF.

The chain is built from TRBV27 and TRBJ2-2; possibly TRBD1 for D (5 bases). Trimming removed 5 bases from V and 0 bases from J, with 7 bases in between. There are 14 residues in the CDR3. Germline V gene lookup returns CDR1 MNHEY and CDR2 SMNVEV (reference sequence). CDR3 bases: TGTGCCAGCAGTATACAGGCGAACACCGGGGAGCTGTTTTTT. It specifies CASSIQANTGELFF.

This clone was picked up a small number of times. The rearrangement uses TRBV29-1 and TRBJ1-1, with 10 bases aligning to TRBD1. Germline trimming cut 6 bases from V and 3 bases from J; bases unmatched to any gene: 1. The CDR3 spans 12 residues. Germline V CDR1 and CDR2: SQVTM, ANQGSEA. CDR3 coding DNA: TGCAGCGTGGGGACAGGGGACACTGAAGCTTTCTTT. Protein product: CSVGTGDTEAFF.

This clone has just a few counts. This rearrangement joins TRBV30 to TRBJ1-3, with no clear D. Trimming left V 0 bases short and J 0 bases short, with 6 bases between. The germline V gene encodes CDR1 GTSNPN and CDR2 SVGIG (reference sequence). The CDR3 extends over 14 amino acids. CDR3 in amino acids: CAWSVGNSGNTIYF. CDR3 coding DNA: TGTGCCTGGAGTGTGGGCAACTCTGGAAACACCATATATTTT.

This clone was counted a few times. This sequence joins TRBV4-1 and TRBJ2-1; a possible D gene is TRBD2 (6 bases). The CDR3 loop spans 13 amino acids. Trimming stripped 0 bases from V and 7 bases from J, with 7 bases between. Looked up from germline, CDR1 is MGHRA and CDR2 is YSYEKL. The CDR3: CASSQDGGNEQFF. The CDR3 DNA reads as TGCGCCAGCAGCCAAGATGGGGGGAATGAGCAGTTCTTC.

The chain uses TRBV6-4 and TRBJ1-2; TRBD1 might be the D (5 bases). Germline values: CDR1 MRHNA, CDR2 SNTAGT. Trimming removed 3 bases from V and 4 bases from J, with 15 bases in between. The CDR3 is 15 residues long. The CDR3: CASSEGTWPLYGYTF. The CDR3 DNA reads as TGTGCCAGCAGTGAGGGGACTTGGCCCCTCTATGGCTACACCTTC.

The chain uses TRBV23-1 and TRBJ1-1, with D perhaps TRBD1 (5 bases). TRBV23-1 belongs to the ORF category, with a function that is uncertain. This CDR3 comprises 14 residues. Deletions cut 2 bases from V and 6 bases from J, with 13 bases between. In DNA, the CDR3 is TGCGCCAGCAGTCAACACTTAAAAGGGGCTGAAGCTTTCTTT. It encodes CASSQHLKGAEAFF.

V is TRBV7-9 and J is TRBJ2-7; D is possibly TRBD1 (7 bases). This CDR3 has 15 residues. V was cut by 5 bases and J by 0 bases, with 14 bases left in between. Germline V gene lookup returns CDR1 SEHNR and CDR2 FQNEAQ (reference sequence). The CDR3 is CASSGGGRASYEQYF. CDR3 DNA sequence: TGTGCCAGCAGCGGAGGGGGCAGGGCCTCCTACGAGCAGTACTTC.

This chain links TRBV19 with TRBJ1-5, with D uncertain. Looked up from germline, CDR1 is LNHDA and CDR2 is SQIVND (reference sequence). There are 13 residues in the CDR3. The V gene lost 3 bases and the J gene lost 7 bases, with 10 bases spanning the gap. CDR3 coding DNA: TGTGCCAGTAGTATTGGGCCGAGCCAGCCCCAGCATTTT. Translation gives CASSIGPSQPQHF. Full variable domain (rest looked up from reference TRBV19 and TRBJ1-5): DGGITQSPKYLFRKEGQNVTLSCEQNLNHDAMYWYRQDPGQGLRLIYYSQIVNDFQKGDIAEGYSVSREKKESFPLTVTSAQKNPTAFYLCASSIGPSQPQHFGDGTRLSIL.

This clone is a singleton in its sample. For the CDR3, the DNA is TGTGCCAGCAGTTACCAAGGGGGTTCAGGAAACACCATATATTTT. Residues: CASSYQGGSGNTIYF. The chain combines TRBV6-5 with TRBJ1-3; weak D call: TRBD1 (6 bases). Per germline, CDR1 MNHEY and CDR2 SVGAGI. The CDR3 length is 15 residues. V was clipped by 2 bases and J by 4 bases, with 12 bases between them.

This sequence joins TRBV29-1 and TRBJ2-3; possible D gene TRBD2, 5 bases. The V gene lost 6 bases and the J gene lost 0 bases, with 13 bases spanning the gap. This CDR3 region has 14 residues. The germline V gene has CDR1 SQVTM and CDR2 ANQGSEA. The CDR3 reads CSVAGGRSTDTQYF. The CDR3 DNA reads TGCAGCGTCGCCGGAGGTAGGAGCACAGATACGCAGTATTTT.

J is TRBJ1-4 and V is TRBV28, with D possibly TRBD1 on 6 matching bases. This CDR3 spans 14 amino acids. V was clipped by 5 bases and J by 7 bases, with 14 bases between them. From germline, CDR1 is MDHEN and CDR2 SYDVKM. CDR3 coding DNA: TGTGCCAGCAGTCCCGGGCCCAGGGGTGAAAAACTGTTTTTT. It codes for CASSPGPRGEKLFF.

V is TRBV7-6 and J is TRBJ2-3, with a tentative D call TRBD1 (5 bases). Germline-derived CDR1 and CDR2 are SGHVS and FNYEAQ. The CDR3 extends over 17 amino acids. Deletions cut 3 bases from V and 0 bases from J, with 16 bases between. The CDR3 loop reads CASSFSQGGASTDTQYF. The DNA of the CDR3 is TGTGCCAGCAGCTTCTCTCAAGGTGGGGCGAGCACAGATACGCAGTATTTT.

The DNA for the CDR3 is TGTGCCAGCAGTGAGGACAGGGCTCAGCCCCAGCATTTT. It yields the protein CASSEDRAQPQHF. This chain joins TRBV6-1 and TRBJ1-5; 8 nucleotides agree with TRBD1. The germline CDR1 and CDR2 sequences are MNHNS and SASEGT. CDR3 length: 13 residues. With 3 bases clipped from V and 6 bases from J, the junction kept 1 base outside the gene matches.

The CDR3 here is CASRDTSGGFNEQFF. Here the CDR3 DNA reads TGTGCCAGCAGGGATACTAGCGGGGGGTTCAATGAGCAGTTCTTC. The rearrangement joins TRBV6-5 to TRBJ2-1; 12 nucleotides match TRBD2. The CDR3 extends over 15 amino acids. Trimming took 6 bases from V and 6 from J; bases not matched to a gene: 6. The germline V gene has CDR1 MNHEY and CDR2 SVGAGI.

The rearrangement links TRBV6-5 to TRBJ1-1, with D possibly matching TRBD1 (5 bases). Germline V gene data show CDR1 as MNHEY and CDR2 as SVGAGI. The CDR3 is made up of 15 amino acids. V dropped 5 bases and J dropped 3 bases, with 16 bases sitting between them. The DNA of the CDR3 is TGTGCCAGCAGTCGCAGGGCCAACTTAGACACTGAAGCTTTCTTT. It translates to CASSRRANLDTEAFF.

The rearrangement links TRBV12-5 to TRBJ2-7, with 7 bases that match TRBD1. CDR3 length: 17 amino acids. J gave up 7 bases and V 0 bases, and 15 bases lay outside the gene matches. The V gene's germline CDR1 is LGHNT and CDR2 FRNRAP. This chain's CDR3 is CASGLVLTRQGPREQYF. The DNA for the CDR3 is TGTGCTAGTGGTTTGGTATTGACCCGACAGGGCCCGAGGGAGCAGTACTTC. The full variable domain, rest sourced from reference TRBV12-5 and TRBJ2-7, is DARVTQTPRHKVTEMGQEVTMRCQPILGHNTVFWYRQTMMQGLELLAYFRNRAPLDDSGMPKDRFSAEMPDATLATLKIQPSEPRDSAVYFCASGLVLTRQGPREQYFGPGTRLTVT.